This T cell receptor beta chain was sequenced in a study of blood T cells in healthy people across ages. Study conclusions and caveats: Researchers deemed the diversity estimates from one million T cells underestimates. Age showed a roughly linear inverse relationship with TCR beta diversity per million T cells.

In regard to this clonotype: The target antigen is unknown. Germline and junction disagree at one end, which may indicate a read error.

Together with a sample-barcoded 5' primer, a J-beta primer mix was included in a second PCR lasting roughly 6 to 12 cycles. Every single cDNA molecule received a tag from a template-switch adaptor with 12 random nucleotides. TCRdb re-called the 5' RACE reads through MiXCR, storing one row per CDR3 protein. The sample comprises about 1.4 million distinct CDR3 sequences, 55% to 75% of which are singletons, and 6.5% to 8.5% rests with the top ten. Germline CDR1 and CDR2: KGHSH and LQKENI. The CDR3 totals 15 residues. This sequence originates from a young man in good health. The sequenced sample was blood. The rearrangement joins TRBV18 to TRBJ1-1; the D is unclear. CDR3 nucleotides: TGTGCCAGCTCACCATCTGACCGACCGAACCCTGAAGCTTTCTTT. Its translation: CASSPSDRPNPEAFF. Supplemented by reference TRBV18 and TRBJ1-1, the full variable domain reads NAGVMQNPRHLVRRRGQEARLRCSPMKGHSHVYWYRQLPEEGLKFMVYLQKENIIDESGMPKERFSAEFPKEGPSILRIQQVVRGDSAAYFCASSPSDRPNPEAFFGQGTRLTVV.